The present entry profiles one T cell receptor beta chain with its context. The protocol was immunoSEQ multiplex PCR, while the TCRdb copy is restricted to in-frame clones and leaves out a portion. The repertoire includes about 32,000 clones, around 80% of them detected once, and about 3.8% sits in the top ten. This record comes from a study of chemoradiotherapy in HPV16-positive cancers. Germline lookup yields CDR1 PRHDT and CDR2 FYEKMQ (reference sequence). The J segment lost 3 bases and the V segment lost 4 bases, leaving 3 bases of the junction unmatched. This CDR3 region has 14 residues. The sample was blood, taken from a patient who underwent chemoradiotherapy. The chain combines TRBV13 with TRBJ1-3, with 7 bases aligning to TRBD1. The TCR sequence derives from a human donor with HPV-associated anogenital cancer. CDR3 nucleotides: TGTGCCAGCAGCTGGACAGGAATTGGAAACACCATATATTTT. Translation gives CASSWTGIGNTIYF.